This is a list of T cell receptor beta chains from one sample in a study of CD8 T cells in Susac syndrome. TCRdb independently ran MiXCR on the immunoSEQ multiplex PCR reads; one entry per CDR3 protein. The profile shows about 190,000 distinct CDR3 sequences, approximately 96% of them singletons. Sequencing was done on a sample of CD4+ T cells from PBMCs. All receptors come from a human donor with Susac syndrome. CDR3s include the opening cysteine and the closing phenylalanine or tryptophan. Fields, in order: CDR3 protein, D gene, J gene, V gene. The D gene is left open where the match is weak.

CASSFYRDNSPLHF | . | TRBJ1-6 | TRBV12-3/TRBV12-4
CASSNWAGTNQPQHF | . | TRBJ1-5 | TRBV7-2
CAIRGDSANTGELFF | TRBD1 | TRBJ2-2 | TRBV10-3
CASSFRTGKTEAFF | TRBD1 | TRBJ1-1 | TRBV27
CASSQGTSGDSYNEQFF | TRBD2 | TRBJ2-1 | TRBV4-2
CSARDQGGPSSYEQYF | TRBD1 | TRBJ2-7 | TRBV20-1
CASSVVQGNTEAFF | . | TRBJ1-1 | TRBV9
CASSQGGLAGGLYNEQFF | TRBD2 | TRBJ2-1 | TRBV19
CSAMGQGRWDEQFF | TRBD1 | TRBJ2-1 | TRBV20-1
CAWSPGVPLHF | . | TRBJ1-6 | TRBV30
CASVSSRQSGYTF | . | TRBJ1-2 | TRBV12-5
CASSVGNEKLFF | . | TRBJ1-4 | TRBV9
CASSLSFGGASTDTQYF | . | TRBJ2-3 | TRBV27
CSARDPLERGSTDTQYF | TRBD2 | TRBJ2-3 | TRBV20-1
CSARDLLLAGPYNEQFF | TRBD2 | TRBJ2-1 | TRBV20-1
CASSPTQDEQYF | . | TRBJ2-7 | TRBV12-3/TRBV12-4
CASSLLTSGNTIYF | . | TRBJ1-3 | TRBV7-9
CASSWANSNQPQHF | . | TRBJ1-5 | TRBV6-6
CASSQGSAGGTDTQYF | TRBD2 | TRBJ2-3 | TRBV7-3
CASSRERSLETQYF | . | TRBJ2-5 | TRBV4-3
CASSYAYRVGETQYF | . | TRBJ2-5 | TRBV6-2/TRBV6-3
CATSRAGTAYGYTF | TRBD1 | TRBJ1-2 | TRBV15